The 23 T cell receptor beta chains below all came from one sample that was sequenced in a study of regulatory T cells (dated by TCRdb to the late 2010s). Broad study findings and their caveats: Regulatory T cells from CD3G-deficient patients showed reduced Shannon diversity compared with autologous conventional CD4+ cells and with control regulatory T cells.

Their specific antigens are unknown. The library came from the immunoSEQ multiplex PCR assay. The multiplex PCR used 52 forward TRBV primers and 13 reverse TRBJ primers, with assay-based and computational corrections for amplification bias. This immuneACCESS table, as held by TCRdb, lists in-frame sequences with V and J called but not all clones. Of the missing ones, under half trace to an unresolved V gene in checked studies; the others have no known cause. The sample table contains roughly 1,100 clones; only one count was recorded for about 87% of them. The top ten constitute over 5% of the sample. The specimen was CD4+ Tregs sorted from blood. The receptors shown here come from a person in their thirties with CD3G deficiency.

This clone appeared a single time. CDR3 amino acids: CASSEAGTGELFF. The CDR3 bases are TGCGCCAGCAGCGAGGCGGGGACCGGGGAGCTGTTTTTT. This chain uses TRBV5-1 with TRBJ2-2; possible D gene TRBD2, 6 bases. The CDR3 covers 13 residues. Trimming removed 4 bases at V and 5 bases at J, with 9 bases between. Germline CDR1 is SGHRS and CDR2 is YFSETQ.

The chain has TRBV5-1 and TRBJ2-7; a weak D match, TRBD1 (5 bases). This CDR3 has 15 residues. Germline CDR1 is SGHRS and CDR2 is YFSETQ. V lost 0 bases to trimming and J lost 0 bases, with 10 bases between them. CDR3: CASSLGQRSSYEQYF. As DNA, the CDR3 is TGCGCCAGCAGCTTGGGACAGAGAAGCTCCTACGAGCAGTACTTC.

V usage is TRBV6-5 and J usage is TRBJ1-1; D not resolved. Germline V gene lookup returns CDR1 MNHEY and CDR2 SVGAGI. The CDR3 spans 15 residues. Trimming cost V 6 bases and J 1 base, with 15 bases left between them. Here the CDR3 reads CASSPFGGRNTEAFF. The CDR3, as DNA: TGTGCCAGCAGCCCCTTCGGCGGGAGGAACACTGAAGCTTTCTTT.

A single count supports this clone. The chain has TRBV7-8 and TRBJ2-7, with D perhaps assigned TRBD1 or TRBD2 (5 bases each). CDR1 is SGHVS, CDR2 FQNEAQ, per germline. The CDR3 is 12 residues long. Between the trimmed V and J ends, which lost 7 bases and 6 bases, there was a span of 13 bases. The CDR3 coding sequence is TGTGCCAGCACCGGGGCGGACGGCGAGCAGTACTTC. Translating it yields CASTGADGEQYF.

The chain employs TRBV28 and TRBJ2-7; TRBD2 agrees at 15 bases. V gave up 6 bases and J gave up 2 bases; unmatched junction bases: 14. CDR1 is MDHEN and CDR2 is SYDVKM in the germline V gene. There are 19 residues in the CDR3. CDR3 sequence: CASRKMTGTSGGLPYEQYF. The CDR3 DNA follows: TGTGCCAGCAGAAAAATGACCGGGACTAGCGGGGGGCTGCCCTACGAGCAGTACTTC.

The chain joins TRBV28 to TRBJ1-1; D may be TRBD1 (5 bases). The CDR3 consists of 14 residues. V was pared by 0 bases and J by 4 bases, with 9 bases between. Germline lookup yields CDR1 MDHEN and CDR2 SYDVKM. CDR3 region: CASSLWRRGTEAFF. The CDR3 DNA is TGTGCCAGCAGTTTATGGCGTAGGGGCACTGAAGCTTTCTTT. The full variable domain, its missing parts supplied by reference TRBV28 and TRBJ1-1, is DVKVTQSSRYLVKRTGEKVFLECVQDMDHENMFWYRQDPGLGLRLIYFSYDVKMKEKGDIPEGYSVSREKKERFSLILESASTNQTSMYLCASSLWRRGTEAFFGQGTRLTVV.

The rearrangement links TRBV20-1 to TRBJ1-2; no firm D call. CDR3 size: 11 residues. V was shortened by 1 base and J by 9 bases, with 9 bases between the two germline ends. From germline, CDR1 is DFQATT and CDR2 SNEGSKA (reference sequence). The CDR3 reads CSARGSSRYTF. CDR3 nucleotides: TGCAGTGCTAGAGGGAGTTCGCGCTACACCTTC.

This chain uses TRBV5-1 with TRBJ1-1; D might be TRBD1 (5 bases). Deletions cut 4 bases from V and 1 base from J, with 17 bases between. CDR1 and CDR2 from the germline V gene are SGHRS and YFSETQ. The CDR3 runs to 16 residues. In DNA form, the CDR3 reads TGCGCCAGCAGCCCCTCGGGGGGAAGCGGGAACACTGAAGCTTTCTTT. This translates into CASSPSGGSGNTEAFF.

The chain employs TRBV5-1 and TRBJ2-7, with 7 bases fitting TRBD2. Trimming removed 3 bases from V and 2 bases from J; junction bases left unmatched: 11. The germline CDR1 and CDR2 sequences are SGHRS and YFSETQ. This CDR3 comprises 16 residues. CDR3 nucleotides: TGCGCCAGCAGCTGGGGGGGACTAAGGGGCCCCTACGAGCAGTACTTC. Translating it yields CASSWGGLRGPYEQYF.

The chain has TRBV6-1 and TRBJ2-7, with 9 nucleotides matching TRBD2. The CDR3 extends over 14 amino acids. Germline V CDR1 and CDR2: MNHNS, SASEGT. The trim removed 4 bases at V and 3 bases at J, leaving 4 bases unmatched. The CDR3 bases are TGTGCCAGCAGTGCTAGCGGGATAGGCTACGAGCAGTACTTC. As protein: CASSASGIGYEQYF.

This clone came up a few times. V is TRBV7-8 and J is TRBJ1-1, with D maybe TRBD1 (6 bases). The CDR3 has 13 amino acids. The germline V and J ends were trimmed by 4 bases and 3 bases, with 9 bases remaining between them. Germline V CDR1 and CDR2: SGHVS, FQNEAQ. The CDR3 coding sequence is TGTGCCAGCAGCTACAGGGCTGACACTGAAGCTTTCTTT. Translation gives CASSYRADTEAFF.

CDR3 amino acids: CASSSRLAGQETQYF. The CDR3 nucleotides are TGCGCCAGCAGCTCAAGACTAGCGGGACAGGAGACCCAGTACTTC. The V call is TRBV5-1, the J call TRBJ2-5; 11 nucleotides agree with TRBD2. The junction had 6 bases not matched to a gene; V was cut back by 3 bases and J by 5 bases. Germline CDR1 and CDR2: SGHRS and YFSETQ. This CDR3 comprises 15 residues.

The chain employs TRBV19 and TRBJ1-1; D unresolved. This CDR3 has 14 amino acids. In germline, CDR1 is LNHDA, CDR2 SQIVND (reference sequence). V was cut by 4 bases and J by 1 base, with 10 bases left in between. The CDR3 DNA reads as TGTGCCAGTAGTAGCTTGATACAGAACACTGAAGCTTTCTTT. It yields the protein CASSSLIQNTEAFF.

The chain has TRBV7-8 and TRBJ2-7; 8 bases are a match to TRBD2. Germline V lookup: CDR1 SGHVS, CDR2 FQNEAQ. This CDR3 contains 15 residues. Germline trimming cut 5 bases from V and 7 bases from J; bases unmatched to any gene: 13. Written as DNA, the CDR3 is TGTGCCAGCAGCCGGGCGGGAGGCAGACAGCGAGAGCAGTACTTC. This sequence encodes CASSRAGGRQREQYF.

V gene TRBV27 combines with J gene TRBJ2-5; tentatively, D is TRBD1 (6 bases). The germline gives CDR1 MNHEY, CDR2 SMNVEV (reference sequence). Trimming removed 5 bases from V and 5 bases from J, with 18 bases in between. The CDR3 runs to 15 residues. Here the CDR3 reads CASSPTGQSTETQYF. The CDR3 nucleotides read TGTGCCAGCAGTCCCACTGGACAGTCGACGGAGACCCAGTACTTC.

V gene TRBV7-8 combines with J gene TRBJ1-2; D is ambiguous. This CDR3 has 16 amino acids. Trimming cost V 5 bases and J 4 bases, with 20 bases left between them. Germline V lookup: CDR1 SGHVS, CDR2 FQNEAQ. CDR3: CASSGIWSRKTYGYTF. CDR3 DNA: TGTGCCAGCAGCGGTATATGGTCCCGAAAGACCTATGGCTACACCTTC.

The chain carries TRBV28 and TRBJ1-4; D possibly corresponds to TRBD1 (6 bases). Germline V gene data show CDR1 as MDHEN and CDR2 as SYDVKM. Deletions cut 6 bases from V and 6 bases from J, with 14 bases between. This CDR3 is built from 14 residues. The CDR3 region is CASSQGGPDEKLFF. CDR3 nucleotide sequence: TGTGCCAGCAGCCAAGGGGGACCTGATGAAAAACTGTTTTTT.

The genes are TRBV6-5 and TRBJ2-6; the D is unclear. The germline V gene has CDR1 MNHEY and CDR2 SVGAGI. Trimming pared 4 bases from V and 0 bases from J, leaving 4 bases between. The CDR3 has 14 residues. CDR3: CASSSFSGANVLTF. In DNA, the CDR3 is TGTGCCAGCAGTTCATTCTCTGGGGCCAACGTCCTGACTTTC.

This clone has just one count. J is TRBJ1-1 and V is TRBV10-2, with no clear D. This CDR3 has 14 residues. V dropped 0 bases and J dropped 4 bases, with 9 bases sitting between them. Per the germline V gene, CDR1 is WSHSY and CDR2 is SAAADI. The CDR3 region is CASSESKGLTEAFF. The CDR3 DNA follows: TGCGCCAGCAGTGAGTCGAAAGGGCTCACTGAAGCTTTCTTT.

This chain links TRBV7-2 with TRBJ2-7; D possibly corresponds to TRBD2 (6 bases). The CDR3 runs 12 residues. Trimming left V 0 bases short and J 6 bases short, with 6 bases between. Germline V gene lookup returns CDR1 SGHTA and CDR2 FQGNSA. The CDR3 is CASSLAGGEQYF. The CDR3 DNA sequence: TGTGCCAGCAGCTTAGCCGGGGGCGAGCAGTACTTC.

This chain connects TRBV28 to TRBJ2-7, with unresolved D. The CDR3 consists of 13 residues. V was cut by 7 bases and J by 1 base, with 11 bases left in between. Germline loops: CDR1 MDHEN, CDR2 SYDVKM. This chain's CDR3 is CASKEDGSYEQYF. CDR3 coding DNA: TGTGCCAGCAAAGAGGACGGATCCTACGAGCAGTACTTC.

The rearrangement uses TRBV7-8 and TRBJ2-2, with 10 bases that match TRBD1. In germline, CDR1 is SGHVS, CDR2 FQNEAQ. Trimming took 4 bases from V and 6 from J; bases not matched to a gene: 5. CDR3 size: 15 residues. In nucleotides, the CDR3 is TGTGCCAGCAGCTCGCTGGGACAGGGGTCCGGGGAGCTGTTTTTT. It translates to CASSSLGQGSGELFF.

The V call is TRBV28, the J call TRBJ1-2; no reliable D call. Germline V gene sequence: CDR1 MDHEN, CDR2 SYDVKM. The ends were cut back, 5 bases at V and 3 bases at J, with 7 bases in the middle. There are 12 residues in the CDR3. CDR3 sequence (DNA): TGTGCCAGCAGTGAGAGGCACTATGGCTACACCTTC. Protein sequence: CASSERHYGYTF.